This T cell receptor beta chain emerged from a study of CD8+ T cells in alopecia areata. Findings and limits, study-wide: Researchers report lesional scalp, most notably alopecia totalis/universalis, outstripped normal scalp in clonality. Sequencing of scalp samples also includes resident alphabeta T cells from normal skin.

Sequencing relied on a cDNA template that was reverse transcribed from extracted RNA. TCRdb keeps only in-frame clones here, not all; method: immunoSEQ multiplex PCR. The table shows about 150,000 clones, with approximately 60% occurring only once. Germline CDR1 SQVTM, CDR2 ANQGSEA. V was shortened by 4 bases and J by 2 bases, with 9 bases between the two germline ends. CDR3 length: 13 amino acids. This clone was seen a handful of times. Its antigen is not identified. The chain links TRBV29-1 to TRBJ1-5, with D hard to call. Sequencing input: CD4+ T cells sorted from blood. The origin of this receptor is a human donor in good health. The CDR3 loop reads CSVAGRGNQPQHF. DNA for the CDR3: TGCAGCGTTGCCGGTAGGGGCAATCAGCCCCAGCATTTT.